Shown below are 4 T cell receptor beta chains from a single sample sequenced in a study of blood T cell repertoires in COVID-19. Here immunoSEQ multiplex PCR was the method, and the copy in TCRdb shows in-frame clones only, minus some. The repertoire consists of some 100,000 clones, with roughly nine tenths occurring once and the leading ten covering approximately 5.2%. The sample was peripheral blood. All receptors derive from a woman of 80 years or more with active COVID-19.

The chain combines TRBV2 with TRBJ2-1; 10 positions agree with TRBD2. This CDR3 has 14 residues. The V gene end was trimmed by 10 bases and the J gene end by 6 bases; junction bases not matched to a gene: 9. Germline CDR1 and CDR2: SNHLY and FYNNEI. In DNA, the CDR3 is TGTGCCACCACACGAACTAGCGGGACCAATGAGCAGTTCTTC. It is translated as CATTRTSGTNEQFF.

This chain uses TRBV30 with TRBJ2-7, with D unclear. The germline V gene has CDR1 GTSNPN and CDR2 SVGIG (reference sequence). The CDR3 consists of 12 residues. V dropped 0 bases and J dropped 3 bases, with 6 bases sitting between them. In nucleotides, the CDR3 is TGTGCCTGGAGTGTACAGAACTACGAGCAGTACTTC. It translates to CAWSVQNYEQYF.

The gene calls are TRBV7-2 and TRBJ2-7; 7 nucleotides agree with TRBD2. This CDR3 is 15 amino acids long. V dropped 5 bases and J dropped 3; count of bases not matched to a gene: 10. Germline V gene sequence: CDR1 SGHTA, CDR2 FQGNSA. The DNA for the CDR3 is TGTGCCAGCAGCACCACCCGCGGGAGTGTCTACGAGCAGTACTTC. This codes for CASSTTRGSVYEQYF. The full variable domain, its missing parts supplied by reference TRBV7-2 and TRBJ2-7, is GAGVSQSPSNKVTEKGKDVELRCDPISGHTALYWYRQSLGQGLEFLIYFQGNSAPDKSGLPSDRFSAERTGGSVSTLTIQRTQQEDSAVYLCASSTTRGSVYEQYFGPGTRLTVT.

This chain uses TRBV29-1 with TRBJ1-2; unclear D gene. The CDR3 loop spans 14 amino acids. Trimming took 4 bases from V and 2 from J, leaving 14 bases between them. Looked up from germline, CDR1 is SQVTM and CDR2 is ANQGSEA. The CDR3 DNA follows: TGCAGCGTTGTTGAGCGAGGAGGAAACTATGGCTACACCTTC. Residues: CSVVERGGNYGYTF.